The 12 T cell receptor beta chains below all came from one sample that was sequenced in a study of shared clonotypes between healthy human individuals. Sequencing was performed with immunoSEQ multiplex PCR; in TCRdb, only in-frame clones are kept and a portion is missing. The repertoire has a few million clones, around 94% of them found once; the top ten carry about 0.13%. Material for sequencing was naive CD4+ T cells sorted from blood. Documented subset: CD45RA+ positively selected. These TCRs come from a man between 18 and 29 years old in good health.

The rearrangement uses TRBV5-1 and TRBJ2-4, with D possibly TRBD1 on 5 matching bases. V shed 0 bases and J shed 5 bases, with 9 bases lying between them. The CDR3 totals 14 residues. Germline V CDR1 and CDR2: SGHRS, YFSETQ. The chain's CDR3 is CASSLARAENIQYF. CDR3 in DNA: TGCGCCAGCAGCTTGGCCAGGGCCGAAAACATTCAGTACTTC. The full variable domain, with the rest looked up from reference TRBV5-1 and TRBJ2-4, is KAGVTQTPRYLIKTRGQQVTLSCSPISGHRSVSWYQQTPGQGLQFLFEYFSETQRNKGNFPGRFSGRQFSNSRSEMNVSTLELGDSALYLCASSLARAENIQYFGAGTRLSVL.

The V call is TRBV9, the J call TRBJ2-3, with 11 positions matching TRBD2. J lost 3 bases, V lost 4 bases, and 4 bases had no gene match. The CDR3 totals 15 residues. Germline V CDR1 and CDR2: SGDLS, YYNGEE. The CDR3 loop is CASSLRLAGTDTQYF. The CDR3 nucleotides read TGTGCCAGCAGCCTGCGACTAGCGGGAACAGATACGCAGTATTTT.

The chain carries TRBV14 and TRBJ2-5, with a possible D match to TRBD2 (6 bases). Germline-derived CDR1 and CDR2 are SGHDN and FVKESK. Trimming pared 0 bases from V and 5 bases from J, leaving 13 bases between. The CDR3 length is 15 residues. The CDR3 protein is CASSQEDPGVETQYF. The CDR3 coding sequence is TGTGCCAGCAGCCAAGAGGACCCGGGGGTGGAGACCCAGTACTTC.

The chain employs TRBV28 and TRBJ1-4, with TRBD1 matching 8 bases. Germline V gene lookup returns CDR1 MDHEN and CDR2 SYDVKM. The CDR3 runs 14 residues. V was pared by 6 bases and J by 4 bases, with 4 bases of the junction left unmatched. The CDR3 spells CASSRTGINEKLFF. The CDR3 DNA follows: TGTGCCAGCAGCCGGACAGGGATTAATGAAAAACTGTTTTTT. Filled out from reference TRBV28 and TRBJ1-4, the complete variable domain reads DVKVTQSSRYLVKRTGEKVFLECVQDMDHENMFWYRQDPGLGLRLIYFSYDVKMKEKGDIPEGYSVSREKKERFSLILESASTNQTSMYLCASSRTGINEKLFFGSGTQLSVL.

This chain joins TRBV27 and TRBJ1-1; D gene ambiguous. Germline values: CDR1 MNHEY, CDR2 SMNVEV (reference sequence). The CDR3 is 13 amino acids. Deletions cut 6 bases from V and 1 base from J, with 9 bases between. The CDR3 DNA is TGTGCCAGCAGAAGGGAAGGGAACACTGAAGCTTTCTTT. Translated, it gives CASRREGNTEAFF.

DNA of the CDR3: TGTGCCAGCTCACCACTCGAACAGGCCACAGATACGCAGTATTTT. This gives the protein CASSPLEQATDTQYF. The rearrangement joins TRBV18 to TRBJ2-3; tentatively, D is TRBD1 (5 bases). The CDR3 extends over 15 amino acids. Looked up from germline, CDR1 is KGHSH and CDR2 is LQKENI. Deletions cut 1 base from V and 2 bases from J, with 10 bases between. Based on the CDR3 plus reference TRBV18 and TRBJ2-3, the full variable domain is NAGVMQNPRHLVRRRGQEARLRCSPMKGHSHVYWYRQLPEEGLKFMVYLQKENIIDESGMPKERFSAEFPKEGPSILRIQQVVRGDSAAYFCASSPLEQATDTQYFGPGTRLTVL.

This chain uses TRBV18 with TRBJ1-6, with D possibly TRBD1 on 6 matching bases. Trimming shortened V by 4 bases and J by 5 bases, and 18 bases separated the two germline ends. The CDR3 length is 17 residues. The germline gives CDR1 KGHSH, CDR2 LQKENI. The CDR3 protein is CASSRYGGTTDNSPLHF. Here the CDR3 DNA reads TGTGCCAGCTCACGTTATGGGGGCACAACCGATAATTCACCCCTCCACTTT.

The CDR3 protein is CASSRRDSGGASSYNEQFF. Here the CDR3 DNA reads TGTGCCAGCAGCCGACGAGATAGCGGGGGCGCGAGCTCCTACAATGAGCAGTTCTTC. V is TRBV7-3 and J is TRBJ2-1, with 9 bases identical to TRBD2. The CDR3 totals 19 residues. CDR1 and CDR2 from the germline V gene are SGHTA and FQGTGA. Germline trimming cut 5 bases from V and 0 bases from J; bases unmatched to any gene: 14.

The chain is built from TRBV7-8 and TRBJ2-7; 9 bases fit TRBD2. In germline, CDR1 is SGHVS, CDR2 FQNEAQ. This CDR3 has 15 residues. With 5 bases clipped from V and 1 base from J, the junction kept 6 bases outside the gene matches. The CDR3 sequence is CASSPRAGGSYEQYF. The CDR3 nucleotides read TGTGCCAGCAGCCCCCGGGCGGGGGGGTCCTACGAGCAGTACTTC.

V is TRBV5-5 and J is TRBJ2-7; D is unresolved. The V end was cut by 2 bases, the J end by 3 bases, with 18 bases between. CDR1 and CDR2 from the germline V gene are SGHKS and YYEKEE (reference sequence). The CDR3 has 16 amino acids. The CDR3 loop is CASSFDPTFGSYEQYF. CDR3 coding DNA: TGTGCCAGCAGCTTTGACCCTACCTTCGGAAGCTACGAGCAGTACTTC.

The chain combines TRBV5-4 with TRBJ2-3; possible D gene TRBD2, 6 bases. Germline lookup yields CDR1 SGHNT and CDR2 YYREEE (reference sequence). The CDR3 has 16 residues. V was cut by 0 bases and J by 1 base, with 12 bases left in between. The CDR3 nucleotides are TGTGCCAGCAGCTTGGGCGGGGACCCACGCACAGATACGCAGTATTTT. This gives the protein CASSLGGDPRTDTQYF.

The CDR3 is CASSLEAISEQFF. In nucleotides, the CDR3 is TGCGCCAGCAGCTTGGAGGCGATTTCTGAGCAGTTCTTC. This chain joins TRBV5-1 and TRBJ2-1; D gene unclear. V was pared by 0 bases and J by 9 bases, with 10 bases between. CDR3 length equals 13 residues. Germline V gene sequence: CDR1 SGHRS, CDR2 YFSETQ.